The clone carrying this T cell receptor beta chain appeared many times. Via MiXCR, TCRdb re-called the RT-PCR reads, giving one row per CDR3 protein. Of hundreds of thousands of distinct CDR3 sequences listed, approximately 14% are singletons. The junction had 6 bases not matched to a gene; V was cut back by 4 bases and J by 9 bases. This CDR3 is 12 amino acids long. Germline V gene data show CDR1 as SQVTM and CDR2 as ANQGSEA. This chain links TRBV29-1 with TRBJ2-1, with TRBD1 identical over 7 bases. The source material was memory CD4+ T cells from blood. This receptor was obtained from a female donor in good health, serving as a healthy control. The DNA for the CDR3 is TGCAGCGTTGGGACAGGTTTAACTGAGCAGTTCTTC. Its translation is CSVGTGLTEQFF.